The T cell receptor (beta chain) described here comes from a study of tumor and adjacent non-tumor tissue in lung cancer. For the study at large: Histology: about a dozen adenocarcinoma, a couple of squamous cell carcinoma, 1 small cell lung cancer. Each sample yielded a few million productive TCRbeta reads on average. Study results and limitations: Compared with tumor, normal lung showed significantly lower TCR diversity.

Of note for this clonotype: Its antigen is currently unknown. One end of the junction does not line up with germline, which may come from a read error.

The CDR3 is 18 amino acids. Germline loops: CDR1 SGHAT, CDR2 FQNNGV. RNA was extracted from bulk tissue without any cell sorting. More than 3 cm separated this lung sample from the edge of the tumor. The library came from three nested PCR rounds adapted from ARM-PCR protocols. From the multiplex PCR reads, TCRdb called clonotypes with MiXCR, one entry per CDR3 protein. Of around 40,000 distinct CDR3 sequences listed, about three fifths were seen once; the top ten hold 35% to 50%. The source of this sequence is a man aged 45 to 65 with non-small cell lung cancer. The chain employs TRBV11-2 and TRBJ1-6, with 11 bases matching TRBD1. The specimen was distant non-tumor lung tissue. The CDR3 region has the DNA TGTGCCTGCAGCGCTAGGACAGGGGGCTCCTCCTATAATCCACACCTCCACTTT. It is translated as CACSARTGGSSYNPHLHF.